What follows are 19 T cell receptor beta chains derived from one specimen sequenced in a study of vaccination effects on CD4 cells after COVID-19. After around ten days in culture, the CD4+ T cells were isolated. By PCR, the person was confirmed to have had SARS-CoV-2 infection between March and December 2020. BNT162b2 vaccine or mRNA-1273 vaccine was given to participants in two doses. These TCRs are of unknown antigen specificity. The method was immunoSEQ multiplex PCR; TCRdb's version includes in-frame clones alone and lacks a portion of them. The sample lists tens of thousands of clones; around three quarters were seen once. The specimen comprised CD4+ T cells from PBMCs cultured without peptide, sampled after COVID-19 vaccination. These receptors originate from a human donor who had a prior SARS-CoV-2 infection.

V gene TRBV7-2 combines with J gene TRBJ2-1, with D possibly being TRBD2 (6 bases). The V and J ends lost 3 bases and 14 bases respectively, with 23 bases between them. Germline CDR1 and CDR2: SGHTA and FQGNSA. The CDR3 covers 15 residues. In DNA form, the CDR3 reads TGTGCCAGCAGCTTCAGGGAGGAAAGCCGACCCATGGAGTTCTTC. It translates to CASSFREESRPMEFF.

The V call is TRBV5-1, the J call TRBJ2-2; no reliable D call. CDR3 size: 15 residues. The germline V and J ends were trimmed by 2 bases and 5 bases, with 13 bases remaining between them. Germline values: CDR1 SGHRS, CDR2 YFSETQ. The CDR3 sequence is CASSLWVSETGELFF. In DNA form, the CDR3 reads TGCGCCAGCAGCTTATGGGTGTCCGAAACCGGGGAGCTGTTTTTT.

The chain uses TRBV6-1 and TRBJ1-2, with D uncertain. This CDR3 is built from 15 residues. The ends were cut back, 2 bases at V and 0 bases at J, with 10 bases in the middle. CDR1 MNHNS and CDR2 SASEGT come from the germline V gene. Here the CDR3 reads CASSENLYTNYGYTF. CDR3 sequence (DNA): TGTGCCAGCAGTGAAAACCTATATACTAACTATGGCTACACCTTC.

The chain carries TRBV9 and TRBJ2-1; 12 bases agree with TRBD2. Germline CDR1 reads SGDLS; CDR2 reads YYNGEE. After removal of 4 bases from V and 11 bases from J, the junction contained 7 bases not matched to a gene. The CDR3 consists of 14 residues. CDR3 protein: CASSPGLAGGKQFF. CDR3 DNA: TGTGCCAGCAGCCCGGGACTAGCGGGCGGCAAGCAGTTCTTC.

The genes are TRBV11-2 and TRBJ1-2; D possibly corresponds to TRBD1 (5 bases). The V end was cut by 0 bases, the J end by 2 bases, with 13 bases between. The V gene's germline CDR1 is SGHAT and CDR2 FQNNGV. This CDR3 region has 16 residues. The CDR3 loop is CASSLDHWQGNYGYTF. CDR3 nucleotides: TGTGCCAGCAGCTTAGATCATTGGCAGGGCAACTATGGCTACACCTTC.

A remark on this clone: Distinct nucleotide sequences in the sample also encode this CDR3. This sequence joins TRBV12-5 and TRBJ2-3; 7 bases are a match to TRBD1. J gave up 4 bases and V 6 bases, and 4 bases lay outside the gene matches. Looked up from germline, CDR1 is LGHNT and CDR2 is FRNRAP. This CDR3 spans 13 amino acids. As DNA, the CDR3 is TGTGCTAGTGGACCGCAGGGGGCAGATACGCAGTATTTT. It is translated as CASGPQGADTQYF.

The chain couples TRBV15 to TRBJ2-1, with 9 positions matching TRBD2. Trimming cost V 2 bases and J 8 bases; bases outside gene matches: 22. This CDR3 contains 20 residues. The germline V gene has CDR1 LNHNV and CDR2 YYDKDF (reference sequence). CDR3 region: CATSRPKQYLPLAGSHEQFF. The CDR3 DNA is TGTGCCACCAGCAGACCCAAACAATACCTACCCCTAGCGGGAAGCCATGAGCAGTTCTTC.

The chain carries TRBV2 and TRBJ2-7, with 13 bases aligning to TRBD2. CDR1 and CDR2 (germline): SNHLY, FYNNEI. The CDR3 runs 15 residues. V was clipped by 3 bases and J by 12 bases; unmatched bases: 11. The CDR3 region is CASSDLRTSGSGTYF. In nucleotides, the CDR3 is TGTGCCAGCAGTGATCTTAGGACTAGCGGGAGTGGCACGTACTTC.

This chain joins TRBV4-3 and TRBJ1-2; a weak D match, TRBD1 (5 bases). The CDR3 loop spans 17 amino acids. The V gene's germline CDR1 is LGHNA and CDR2 YSLEER. V was trimmed by 1 base and J by 4 bases, leaving 19 bases between them. The CDR3 sequence is CASSQGTGTATSYGYTF. Here the CDR3 DNA reads TGCGCCAGCAGCCAAGGAACGGGGACGGCAACCTCCTATGGCTACACCTTC.

This rearrangement joins TRBV7-2 to TRBJ2-1; 8 bases fit TRBD2. The CDR3 loop spans 16 amino acids. With 5 bases clipped from V and 0 bases from J, the junction kept 6 bases outside the gene matches. The germline V gene encodes CDR1 SGHTA and CDR2 FQGNSA. The DNA of the CDR3 is TGTGCCAGCAGCGTTCCGAGCGGGGGCTCCTACAATGAGCAGTTCTTC. This codes for CASSVPSGGSYNEQFF.

The rearrangement links TRBV15 to TRBJ2-3; 12 nucleotides agree with TRBD2. J was trimmed by 1 base and V by 1 base; bases with no gene match: 0. Germline assignment: CDR1 LNHNV and CDR2 YYDKDF (reference sequence). The CDR3 consists of 16 residues. CDR3 residues: CATSRGLAGGTDTQYF. CDR3 bases: TGTGCCACCAGCAGAGGACTAGCGGGGGGCACAGATACGCAGTATTTT.

CDR3: CASSYSPGVVQPQHF. As DNA, the CDR3 is TGTGCCAGCAGTTACTCGCCAGGGGTTGTACAGCCCCAGCATTTT. The chain joins TRBV6-5 to TRBJ1-5; D may be TRBD1 (6 bases). V gave up 0 bases and J gave up 7 bases, with 13 bases separating them. Germline V gene lookup returns CDR1 MNHEY and CDR2 SVGAGI. The CDR3 sequence is 15 residues long.

The chain uses TRBV2 and TRBJ2-5; D unclear. V shed 1 base and J shed 3 bases, with 6 bases lying between them. CDR1 and CDR2 from the germline V gene are SNHLY and FYNNEI. This CDR3 spans 13 amino acids. This CDR3 is CASSEEAEETQYF. The CDR3 DNA is TGTGCCAGCAGTGAAGAGGCTGAAGAGACCCAGTACTTC.

The chain joins TRBV4-1 to TRBJ2-5; D is ambiguous. Germline V CDR1 and CDR2: MGHRA, YSYEKL. Trimming removed 1 base from V and 5 bases from J, with 17 bases in between. The CDR3 totals 16 residues. CDR3 nucleotide sequence: TGCGCCAGCAGCCAAGGCACCCCAGTTTCCGAGGAGACCCAGTACTTC. As protein: CASSQGTPVSEETQYF.

The chain is built from TRBV6-5 and TRBJ1-1; TRBD1 matches 9 bases. The ends lost 4 bases at V and 10 bases at J; junction bases unmatched: 7. The V gene's germline CDR1 is MNHEY and CDR2 SVGAGI. This CDR3 region has 13 residues. The CDR3 nucleotides read TGTGCCAGCAGTTCTGGGACAGGGAGTGGAGCTTTCTTT. It encodes CASSSGTGSGAFF.

Only a few counts were recorded for this clone. This chain uses TRBV2 with TRBJ2-1; D unresolved. CDR3 length: 14 amino acids. Deletions cut 4 bases from V and 7 bases from J, with 14 bases between. Germline V gives CDR1 SNHLY, CDR2 FYNNEI. CDR3 amino acids: CASSGFGSSNEQFF. The CDR3 DNA is TGTGCCAGCAGTGGGTTTGGCTCCAGTAATGAGCAGTTCTTC. Full variable domain (missing parts from reference TRBV2 and TRBJ2-1): EPEVTQTPSHQVTQMGQEVILRCVPISNHLYFYWYRQILGQKVEFLVSFYNNEISEKSEIFDDQFSVERPDGSNFTLKIRSTKLEDSAMYFCASSGFGSSNEQFFGPGTRLTVL.

This clone was observed a few times. The chain links TRBV4-2 to TRBJ2-1; 7 nucleotides match TRBD1. The trim removed 3 bases at V and 0 bases at J, leaving 11 bases unmatched. CDR1 LGHNA and CDR2 YNFKEQ come from the germline V gene. The CDR3 runs to 18 residues. CDR3 residues: CASSQRLVRTGSYNEQFF. CDR3 DNA sequence: TGTGCCAGCAGCCAGCGCTTGGTTAGGACAGGCTCCTACAATGAGCAGTTCTTC.

V gene TRBV3-1 (or the pseudogene TRBV3-2) combines with J gene TRBJ2-7, with a weak D call TRBD1 (5 bases). The CDR3 extends over 14 amino acids. Trimming cost V 3 bases and J 6 bases, with 15 bases left between them. Germline V gene sequence: CDR1 LGHDT, CDR2 YNNKEL (reference sequence). The CDR3 nucleotides are TGTGCCAGCAGCCACAATCTAAGACAGTTCGAGCAGTACTTC. It yields the protein CASSHNLRQFEQYF.

The chain uses TRBV27 and TRBJ1-5, with 8 bases identical to TRBD1. After removal of 4 bases from V and 15 bases from J, the junction contained 8 bases not matched to a gene. The CDR3 has 12 amino acids. Looked up from germline, CDR1 is MNHEY and CDR2 is SMNVEV (reference sequence). The CDR3 DNA is TGTGCCAGCAGTTCCCCAGGGGGCCGTCTGCATTTT. Protein sequence: CASSSPGGRLHF.